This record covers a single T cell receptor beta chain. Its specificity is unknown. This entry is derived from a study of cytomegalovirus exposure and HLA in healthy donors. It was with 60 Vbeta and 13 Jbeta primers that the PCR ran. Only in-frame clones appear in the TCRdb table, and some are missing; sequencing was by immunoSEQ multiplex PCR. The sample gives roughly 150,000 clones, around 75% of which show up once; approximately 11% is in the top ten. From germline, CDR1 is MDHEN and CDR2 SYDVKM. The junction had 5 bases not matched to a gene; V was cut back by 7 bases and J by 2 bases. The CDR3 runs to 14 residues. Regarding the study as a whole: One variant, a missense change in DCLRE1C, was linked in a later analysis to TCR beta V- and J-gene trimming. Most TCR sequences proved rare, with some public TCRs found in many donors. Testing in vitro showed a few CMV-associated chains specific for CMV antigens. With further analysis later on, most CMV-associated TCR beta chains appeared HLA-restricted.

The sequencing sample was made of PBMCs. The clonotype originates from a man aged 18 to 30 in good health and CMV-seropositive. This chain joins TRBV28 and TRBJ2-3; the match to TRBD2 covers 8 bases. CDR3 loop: CASTTSGSTDTQYF. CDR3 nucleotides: TGTGCCAGCACCACTAGCGGATCCACAGATACGCAGTATTTT.